This T cell receptor beta chain is from a study of radiotherapy plus CTLA-4 blockade in lung cancer. At the level of the study: Of all patients, approximately 17% responded objectively and approximately 31% showed disease control.

CDR1 SGHTA and CDR2 FQGNSA come from the germline V gene. Trimming at V came to 4 bases and at J to 4 bases, leaving 8 bases not matched to a gene. The CDR3 spans 16 residues. Method: immunoSEQ multiplex PCR; TCRdb's copy keeps in-frame clones and lacks some. In the table there are some 50,000 clones, more than 60% of which are singletons. Those with chemo-refractory metastatic non-small-cell lung cancer were treated with focal radiation combined with CTLA-4 blockade using ipilimumab. To note about this clone: Its antigen is unidentified.

The study, taken as a whole, reports: Radiotherapy with ipilimumab was followed by blood expansion of tumor-derived clones. Response, reportedly, was best predicted by interferon-beta along with early blood T cell clone dynamics.

Here the sequenced sample was peripheral blood, taken from a patient treated with radiotherapy plus ipilimumab. The receptor comes from a human donor with non-small cell lung cancer who had a partial response to radiotherapy plus ipilimumab. The chain carries TRBV7-2 and TRBJ2-3; 10 bases are shared with TRBD2. CDR3 amino acids: CASSSKRGGLSDTQYF. The CDR3 DNA reads as TGTGCCAGCAGCTCAAAGCGGGGGGGCCTGTCAGATACGCAGTATTTT. Full variable domain (rest looked up from reference TRBV7-2 and TRBJ2-3): GAGVSQSPSNKVTEKGKDVELRCDPISGHTALYWYRQSLGQGLEFLIYFQGNSAPDKSGLPSDRFSAERTGGSVSTLTIQRTQQEDSAVYLCASSSKRGGLSDTQYFGPGTRLTVL.